These 18 T cell receptor beta chains were sequenced from one sample in a study of CD8 T cells in ankylosing spondylitis. TCRdb independently ran MiXCR on the 5' RACE reads; one entry per CDR3 protein. The sample comprises 100,000 to 150,000 distinct CDR3 sequences, approximately 9.9% of which are singletons, and 3.3% rests with the top ten. Sequencing used blood, either unsorted or a sorted T cell fraction (not recorded which). Receptors originate from a male donor with ankylosing spondylitis or in good health (not recorded which).

In this sample, this clonotype turned up many times. The chain recombines TRBV4-3 with TRBJ1-1; 10 nucleotides match TRBD1. Germline-derived CDR1 and CDR2 are LGHNA and YSLEER. CDR3 length equals 18 residues. The V segment lost 0 bases and the J segment 3 bases; nucleotides outside the gene matches: 10. The CDR3 region has the DNA TGCGCCAGCAGCCAAGAAGTTTTGGGACAGGGGCCCTACACTGAAGCTTTCTTT. It specifies CASSQEVLGQGPYTEAFF.

This clonotype was seen repeatedly, ten times or more. The rearrangement links TRBV5-1 to TRBJ1-4, with TRBD1 matching over 9 bases. The CDR3 runs 17 residues. V shed 0 bases and J 8 bases; nucleotides not matched to a gene: 11. Germline V lookup: CDR1 SGHRS, CDR2 YFSETQ. The CDR3 DNA reads as TGCGCCAGCAGCTTGGAACAGGGGGCCCTCGTCGGAGAAAAACTGTTTTTT. It codes for CASSLEQGALVGEKLFF.

The V and J genes are TRBV10-3 and TRBJ2-5; D is unclear. The germline V gene has CDR1 ENHRY and CDR2 SYGVKD. V lost 3 bases to trimming and J lost 5 bases, with 10 bases between them. The CDR3 covers 13 residues. CDR3 residues: CAISDRNGETQYF. DNA for the CDR3: TGTGCCATCAGTGACAGAAACGGGGAGACCCAGTACTTC.

On this clonotype: The junction shows a germline mismatch at one end, possibly a read error. The chain carries TRBV20-1 and TRBJ2-3; 8 bases map to TRBD1. Germline lookup yields CDR1 DFQATT and CDR2 SNEGSKA (reference sequence). The CDR3 contains 11 residues. The chain's CDR3 is CSASSGTGSFF. The DNA for the CDR3 is TGCAGTGCTTCTTCCGGGACAGGATCGTTTTTT.

There are many counts of this clonotype. The CDR3 reads CASSQLTLADTQYF. The DNA of the CDR3 is TGTGCCAGCAGCCAACTTACCCTGGCAGATACGCAGTATTTT. The J gene is TRBJ2-3, the V gene TRBV4-2, with D hard to call. Germline V gene sequence: CDR1 LGHNA, CDR2 YNFKEQ. The CDR3 length is 14 residues. The germline V and J ends were trimmed by 2 bases and 4 bases, with 10 bases remaining between them.

This clonotype was recorded once. This sequence may be a read error, since a much larger clone differs from it by one base. This chain links TRBV3-1 with TRBJ2-5; TRBD2 aligns across 12 bases. CDR1 is LGHDT, CDR2 YNNKEL, per germline (reference sequence). CDR3 length: 18 amino acids. CDR3 coding DNA: TGTGCCTGCAGCCAAGGGGGACTAGCGGGTTCAGTGGGAGAGACCCAGTACTTC. This sequence encodes CACSQGGLAGSVGETQYF.

This clonotype came up a few times. An end of the junction differs from the germline gene, which may be a read error. The chain combines TRBV20-1 with TRBJ2-7; 7 bases agree with TRBD2. Germline V gene sequence: CDR1 DFQATT, CDR2 SNEGSKA (reference sequence). CDR3 length: 15 amino acids. The CDR3 sequence: CCAIRLAHGSYEQYF. In nucleotides, the CDR3 is TGCTGTGCTATTAGACTAGCCCATGGATCCTACGAGCAGTACTTC.

This clonotype turned up a few times. The chain uses TRBV27 and TRBJ2-7; D is perhaps TRBD1 (5 bases). The CDR3 totals 15 residues. Germline V gene data show CDR1 as MNHEY and CDR2 as SMNVEV (reference sequence). The V and J ends lost 0 bases and 2 bases respectively, with 11 bases between them. The CDR3 loop reads CASSLSVQVAYEQYF. For the CDR3, the DNA is TGTGCCAGCAGTTTATCGGTACAGGTTGCCTACGAGCAGTACTTC.

The CDR3 protein is CSAGGQGGSPLHF. The CDR3 nucleotides read TGCAGTGCCGGGGGACAGGGTGGATCACCCCTCCACTTT. V usage is TRBV20-1 and J usage is TRBJ1-6; TRBD1 agrees at 9 bases. The CDR3 runs 13 residues. V trimming: 6 bases; J trimming: 10 bases; junction bases outside the gene matches: 7. Germline CDR1 reads DFQATT; CDR2 reads SNEGSKA (reference sequence).

This clonotype was detected ten times or more. This chain joins TRBV4-1 and TRBJ2-6; 9 bases map to TRBD1. The germline V gene encodes CDR1 MGHRA and CDR2 YSYEKL. The CDR3 spans 17 residues. V shed 4 bases, J shed 0 bases, and the junction held 4 bases outside the gene matches. This CDR3 is CASSPGQGISGANVLTF. The CDR3 DNA sequence: TGCGCCAGCAGCCCCGGACAGGGGATCTCTGGGGCCAACGTCCTGACTTTC.

This clonotype was counted ten times or more. This chain links TRBV5-1 with TRBJ1-4; 7 bases agree with TRBD1. The CDR3 extends over 17 amino acids. The V segment lost 3 bases and the J segment 8 bases; nucleotides outside the gene matches: 16. Germline loops: CDR1 SGHRS, CDR2 YFSETQ. The CDR3 is CASSWGTELGIKEKLFF. In nucleotides, the CDR3 is TGCGCCAGCAGCTGGGGGACAGAGCTAGGGATCAAGGAAAAACTGTTTTTT.

This clonotype was recorded at least ten times. The J gene is TRBJ2-3, the V gene TRBV7-2, with TRBD1 as a possible D gene (5 bases). The V end lost 5 bases, the J end lost 3 bases, and 15 bases lay between the germline ends. The germline gives CDR1 SGHTA, CDR2 FQGNSA. The CDR3 spans 15 residues. CDR3 sequence reads: CASSPDGQGTDTQYF. The CDR3 nucleotides are TGTGCCAGCAGCCCCGACGGTCAGGGAACAGATACGCAGTATTTT.

This clonotype occurred many times. The chain joins TRBV29-1 to TRBJ2-1; D remains ambiguous. The germline V gene encodes CDR1 SQVTM and CDR2 ANQGSEA. V gave up 7 bases and J gave up 0 bases, with 19 bases separating them. The CDR3 has 16 residues. CDR3: CSAGSYLMSSYNEQFF. The DNA for the CDR3 is TGCAGCGCCGGCAGTTATCTCATGAGCTCCTACAATGAGCAGTTCTTC.

Here the CDR3 reads CASSSSRDGEQFF. The CDR3 DNA is TGTGCCAGCAGCTCATCCCGGGACGGTGAGCAGTTCTTC. The chain is built from TRBV7-2 and TRBJ2-1; D is perhaps TRBD1 or TRBD2 (5 bases each). Per germline, CDR1 SGHTA and CDR2 FQGNSA. V was clipped by 4 bases and J by 9 bases, with 13 bases between them. The CDR3 totals 13 residues.

The J gene is TRBJ2-3, the V gene TRBV6-1; 10 positions match TRBD2. Germline V gene lookup returns CDR1 MNHNS and CDR2 SASEGT. J was trimmed by 6 bases and V by 6 bases; bases with no gene match: 9. This CDR3 spans 15 amino acids. DNA of the CDR3: TGTGCCAGCAGGATGCTAGCGGGAGTCGCGGATACGCAGTATTTT. Residues: CASRMLAGVADTQYF.

The sample holds many counts of this clonotype. The chain joins TRBV7-2 to TRBJ2-5, with a weak D call TRBD2 (5 bases). Germline CDR1 is SGHTA and CDR2 is FQGNSA. The CDR3 is 16 residues long. Between the trimmed V and J ends, which lost 0 bases and 1 base, there was a span of 12 bases. CDR3 in DNA: TGTGCCAGCAGCTTAGCGTCCACTAGGGCCCAAGAGACCCAGTACTTC. As protein: CASSLASTRAQETQYF.

This clonotype was counted at least ten times. This chain links TRBV4-1 with TRBJ2-7; D call uncertain. The V gene's germline CDR1 is MGHRA and CDR2 YSYEKL. This CDR3 region has 14 residues. Trimming removed 0 bases at V and 1 base at J, with 7 bases between. The CDR3 nucleotides read TGCGCCAGCAGCCAAGAGTTGGGTTCCTACGAGCAGTACTTC. It codes for CASSQELGSYEQYF.

This clonotype was seen a handful of times. The chain carries TRBV7-8 and TRBJ1-5, with 7 bases identical to TRBD1. Germline assignment: CDR1 SGHVS and CDR2 FQNEAQ. This CDR3 is 17 amino acids long. V shed 3 bases, J shed 1 base, and the junction held 9 bases outside the gene matches. Here the CDR3 DNA reads TGTGCCAGCAGCTTCGACAGGGTCCCCGGGAGCAATCAGCCCCAGCATTTT. As protein: CASSFDRVPGSNQPQHF.